This TCR beta chain was found in a study of Ad26.COV2.S vaccination and SARS-CoV-2 variants. From germline, CDR1 is MNHEY and CDR2 SMNVEV (reference sequence). This CDR3 has 16 residues. Trimming left V 0 bases short and J 0 bases short, with 12 bases between. Profiling relied on immunoSEQ multiplex PCR, and the TCRdb table lists in-frame clones only, not all of them. The sample carries about 350,000 clones, around nine tenths recorded once. Noted treatment: some 19 received Ad26.COV2.S at low or high dose, single or two shots; five or six received placebo; per-sample allocation not given. Specimens were obtained on day 63 following the first vaccine or placebo injection.

This TCR came from a person aged 18-60 years who received the Ad26.COV2.S COVID-19 vaccine or a placebo. The chain joins TRBV27 to TRBJ2-7, with D perhaps matching TRBD2 (6 bases). The specimen was peripheral blood, collected in a trial of Ad26.COV2.S vaccine versus placebo. The CDR3 reads CASSLSTGTLSYEQYF. Written as DNA, the CDR3 is TGTGCCAGCAGTTTATCGACCGGGACTCTCTCCTACGAGCAGTACTTC.